Reported below is one TCR beta chain. Its antigen is currently unknown. Use of 60 Vbeta and 13 Jbeta primers characterized the PCR. Libraries were prepared by immunoSEQ multiplex PCR; TCRdb keeps only in-frame clonotypes and omits some of them. In the table there are hundreds of thousands of clones, roughly 90% of which are singletons. This entry comes from a study of cytomegalovirus exposure and HLA in healthy donors. Findings and limits, study-wide: The likely origin of a cluster of highly shared sequence variants was a sequencing artifact.

Deletions cut 4 bases from V and 10 bases from J, with 21 bases between. Germline loops: CDR1 SGDLS, CDR2 YYNGEE. This CDR3 is built from 15 residues. Sequenced: PBMCs. This receptor was taken from a woman between 18 and 29 years old in good health and CMV-seronegative. V gene TRBV9 combines with J gene TRBJ2-1, with a weak D call TRBD2 (5 bases). CDR3 DNA: TGTGCCAGCAGCACCTTCACCGGGGAAGTGGGGGAGCAGTTCTTC. This codes for CASSTFTGEVGEQFF.